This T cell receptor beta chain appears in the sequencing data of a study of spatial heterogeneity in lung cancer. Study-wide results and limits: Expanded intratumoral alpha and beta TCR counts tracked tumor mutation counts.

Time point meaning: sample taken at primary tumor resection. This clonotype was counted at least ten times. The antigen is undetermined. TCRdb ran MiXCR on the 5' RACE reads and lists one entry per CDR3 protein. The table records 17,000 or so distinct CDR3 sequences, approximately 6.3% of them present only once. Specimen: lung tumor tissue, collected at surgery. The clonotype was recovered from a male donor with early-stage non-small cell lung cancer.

CDR3 sequence reads: CASSPTPGTEAFF. The CDR3 region has the DNA TGTGCCAGCAGCCCAACCCCAGGTACTGAAGCTTTCTTT. The gene calls are TRBV7-2 and TRBJ1-1; D uncertain. Germline CDR1 reads SGHTA; CDR2 reads FQGNSA. The CDR3 is 13 amino acids. V lost 5 bases and J lost 5, with 12 bases in between. The complete variable domain, with remaining parts taken from reference TRBV7-2 and TRBJ1-1, reads GAGVSQSPSNKVTEKGKDVELRCDPISGHTALYWYRQSLGQGLEFLIYFQGNSAPDKSGLPSDRFSAERTGGSVSTLTIQRTQQEDSAVYLCASSPTPGTEAFFGQGTRLTVV.